Sequencing of this T cell receptor (beta chain) was carried out in a study of radiation and T cells in renal cell carcinoma. The sample's time point: blood 4 weeks post-SBRT, at nephrectomy. Treatment given: 15 Gy SBRT to primary tumor, nephrectomy 4 weeks later. Measured with immunoSEQ multiplex PCR; TCRdb has only the in-frame clones, and not every one. The sample records around 170,000 clones, 88% being singletons. V dropped 1 base and J dropped 0 bases, with 4 bases sitting between them. The CDR3 sequence is 15 residues long. From germline, CDR1 is SGHTA and CDR2 FQGNSA. This clonotype was obtained from a woman in her forties or fifties with renal cell carcinoma. The chain recombines TRBV7-2 with TRBJ1-6; D not resolved. This specimen was blood, taken from a patient whose treatment included radiotherapy and nephrectomy. CDR3 DNA sequence: TGTGCCAGCAGCTTAGAAAGCTCCTATAATTCACCCCTCCACTTT. Protein sequence: CASSLESSYNSPLHF. The full variable domain, in which reference TRBV7-2 and TRBJ1-6 provide the parts outside the CDR3, is GAGVSQSPSNKVTEKGKDVELRCDPISGHTALYWYRQSLGQGLEFLIYFQGNSAPDKSGLPSDRFSAERTGGSVSTLTIQRTQQEDSAVYLCASSLESSYNSPLHFGNGTRLTVT.